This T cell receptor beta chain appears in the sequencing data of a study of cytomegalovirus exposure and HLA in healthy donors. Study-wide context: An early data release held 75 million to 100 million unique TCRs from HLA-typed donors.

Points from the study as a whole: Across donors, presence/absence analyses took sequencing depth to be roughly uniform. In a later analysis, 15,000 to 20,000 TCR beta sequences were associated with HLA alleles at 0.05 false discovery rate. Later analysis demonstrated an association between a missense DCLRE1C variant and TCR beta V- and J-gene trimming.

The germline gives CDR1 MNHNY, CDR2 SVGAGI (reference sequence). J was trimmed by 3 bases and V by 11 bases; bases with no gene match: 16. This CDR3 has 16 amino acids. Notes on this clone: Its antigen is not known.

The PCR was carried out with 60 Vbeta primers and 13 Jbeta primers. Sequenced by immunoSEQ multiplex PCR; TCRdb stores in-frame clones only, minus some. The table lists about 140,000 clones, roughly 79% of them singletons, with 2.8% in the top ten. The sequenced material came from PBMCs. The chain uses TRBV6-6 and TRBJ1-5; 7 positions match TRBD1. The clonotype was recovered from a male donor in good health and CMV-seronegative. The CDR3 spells CARSGPGQIDNQPQHF. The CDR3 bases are TGTGCCCGCTCAGGGCCGGGACAGATTGACAATCAGCCCCAGCATTTT.